The subject of this entry is one T cell receptor beta chain. Its antigen is not identified. The junction does not match germline at one end; this may be a read error. The researchers produced TCR beta cDNA from around 500 ng total RNA with a constant-region primer. Libraries for TCR beta were built through three nested multiplex PCR rounds, which together made up a slightly modified ARM-PCR procedure. The two initial PCR rounds, approximately 10 cycles each, used TRBV1-TRBV30 forward and C-beta reverse primers. From the multiplex PCR reads, TCRdb called clonotypes with MiXCR, one entry per CDR3 protein. The sample consists of approximately 330,000 distinct CDR3 sequences, about 65% of them appearing once. RNA isolated from unsorted whole blood supplied the blood RNA, with germline DNA also extracted. With chronic HBV infection, the patients were also treatment-naive. The germline gives CDR1 SGHRS, CDR2 YFSETQ. The CDR3 length is 15 residues.

The sample is drawn from a study of tumor-infiltrating lymphocytes in primary liver carcinoma. About the research overall: With diameters of roughly 4 to 10 cm, tumors were stage T1-T3 N0M0. Sample counts of productive TCRbeta reads spanned roughly 3.65 to 8 million; these counts were similar across tissue types. Study outcomes and limitations: CD8+ and CD4+ repertoires went uncompared, the samples being bulk unsorted.

V gene TRBV5-1 combines with J gene TRBJ2-7; 9 nucleotides align to TRBD1. This TCR derives from a man aged 35 to 55 with primary liver carcinoma and hepatitis B virus infection. Material: peripheral blood. CDR3 amino acids: CASSAAGTGRYEQHF. The CDR3 DNA reads as TGCGCCAGCAGTGCCGCTGGGACAGGGCGGTACGAGCAGCACTTC. Together with reference TRBV5-1 and TRBJ2-7, the CDR3 gives the full variable domain: KAGVTQTPRYLIKTRGQQVTLSCSPISGHRSVSWYQQTPGQGLQFLFEYFSETQRNKGNFPGRFSGRQFSNSRSEMNVSTLELGDSALYLCASSAAGTGRYEQHFGPGTRLTVT.